This T cell receptor beta chain stems from a study of Ad26.COV2.S vaccination and SARS-CoV-2 variants. About the study: Donor participated within the Ad26.COV2.S arm of the COV1001 trial.

V shed 4 bases, J shed 4 bases, and the junction held 7 bases outside the gene matches. The CDR3 totals 15 residues. CDR1 and CDR2 from the germline V gene are SGDLS and YYNGEE. Sequencing used immunoSEQ multiplex PCR; TCRdb keeps in-frame clones, though not all of them. Among roughly 400,000 clones listed, 89% were seen once. Treatment: some 20 received Ad26.COV2.S at low or high dose, single or two shots; a few received placebo; per-sample allocation not given. Following the first vaccine or placebo injection, samples were taken on day 63. The source is a person aged 18-60 years who received the Ad26.COV2.S COVID-19 vaccine or a placebo. The chain combines TRBV9 with TRBJ2-5; 10 bases align to TRBD1. The input for sequencing was peripheral blood, taken in a trial of Ad26.COV2.S vaccine versus placebo. CDR3 amino acids: CASSPGTGEVETQYF. In nucleotides, the CDR3 is TGTGCCAGCAGCCCCGGGACAGGGGAAGTAGAGACCCAGTACTTC.